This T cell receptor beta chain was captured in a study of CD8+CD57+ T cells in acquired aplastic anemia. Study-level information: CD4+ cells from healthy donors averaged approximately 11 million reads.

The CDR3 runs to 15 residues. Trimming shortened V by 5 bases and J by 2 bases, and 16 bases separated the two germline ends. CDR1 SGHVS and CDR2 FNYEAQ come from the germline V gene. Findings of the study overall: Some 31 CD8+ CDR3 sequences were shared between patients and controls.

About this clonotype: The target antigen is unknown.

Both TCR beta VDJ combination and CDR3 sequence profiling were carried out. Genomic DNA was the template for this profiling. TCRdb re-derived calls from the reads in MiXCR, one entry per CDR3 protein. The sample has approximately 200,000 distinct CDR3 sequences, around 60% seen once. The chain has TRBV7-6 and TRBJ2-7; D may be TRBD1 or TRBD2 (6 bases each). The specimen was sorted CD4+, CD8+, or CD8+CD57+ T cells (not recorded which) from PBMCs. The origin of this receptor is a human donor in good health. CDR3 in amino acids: CASSPSGGSTYEQYF. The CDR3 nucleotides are TGTGCCAGCAGCCCCTCCGGGGGCAGTACCTACGAGCAGTACTTC.